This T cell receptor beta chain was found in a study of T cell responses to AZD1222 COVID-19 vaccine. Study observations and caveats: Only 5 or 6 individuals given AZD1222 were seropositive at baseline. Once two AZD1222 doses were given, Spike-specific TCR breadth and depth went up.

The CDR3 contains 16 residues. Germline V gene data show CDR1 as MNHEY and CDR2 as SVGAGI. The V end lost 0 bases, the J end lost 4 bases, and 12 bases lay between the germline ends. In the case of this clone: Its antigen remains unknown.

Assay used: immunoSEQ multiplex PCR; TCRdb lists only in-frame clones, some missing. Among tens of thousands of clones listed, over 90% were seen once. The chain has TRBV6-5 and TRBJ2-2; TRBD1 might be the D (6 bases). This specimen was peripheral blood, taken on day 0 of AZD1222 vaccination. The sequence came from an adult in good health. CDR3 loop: CASSYSIIGGTGELFF. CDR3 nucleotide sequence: TGTGCCAGCAGTTACTCGATTATAGGGGGCACCGGGGAGCTGTTTTTT.